The clone carrying this T cell receptor (beta chain) was found a few times. Its target is unknown. This specimen belongs to a study of long-term antiretroviral therapy in people with HIV. At the level of the study: Specimens dating back about a decade before the 2015 immediate-ART recommendation are the oldest included. Whole-study findings and limits: No data on ART adherence, viral resistance or therapy changes. Older ART regimens were possibly in use when the blood was collected between about 2004 and 2018.

Survey-level resolution applied to immunoSEQ assay v3.0. Sequencing used immunoSEQ multiplex PCR; TCRdb keeps in-frame clones, though not all of them. The sample has over 30,000 clones; about 90% are singletons. This CDR3 region has 12 residues. The germline gives CDR1 SEHNR, CDR2 FQNEAQ (reference sequence). Trimming left V 0 bases short and J 11 bases short, with 10 bases between. Each contributor possessed a minimum of one pre-ART and a minimum of two post-ART PBMC samples. The sequencing here drew on unsorted PBMCs, taken 1.2 years after starting antiretroviral therapy. The source of this sequence is a woman between 50 and 59 years old with HIV. The rearrangement links TRBV7-9 to TRBJ1-2, with D possibly TRBD1 on 5 matching bases. The CDR3 is CASSLAQGWYTF. For the CDR3, the DNA is TGTGCCAGCAGCTTAGCGCAGGGTTGGTACACCTTC.